This T cell receptor beta chain was recovered during a study of cytotoxic CD8 clonotypes in ibrutinib-treated CLL. About the study: Patients gave response samples after a median about eleven months of treatment, range 6 to 36.

TCRdb keeps only in-frame clones here, not all; method: immunoSEQ multiplex PCR. The sample contains approximately 140,000 clones, less than 95% of which appear only once. Frozen PBMC stocks contributed 2 to 2.5 micrograms of genomic DNA to the TCR beta libraries. The source material was PBMCs, sampled after 12 months of ibrutinib treatment. The TCR comes from a human donor with chronic lymphocytic leukemia.

CDR3 protein: CASSGGRADTQYF. CDR3 nucleotides: TGTGCCAGCAGTGGGGGCCGGGCAGATACGCAGTATTTT. The V call is TRBV9, the J call TRBJ2-3; D may be TRBD1 (6 bases). V was pared by 5 bases and J by 4 bases, with 11 bases between. The germline CDR1 and CDR2 sequences are SGDLS and YYNGEE. CDR3 length: 13 amino acids.